This T cell receptor beta chain derives from a study of CD8+CD57+ T cells in acquired aplastic anemia. Study-wide context: Yields of DNA that came from sorted CD4+ and CD8+ cells averaged approximately 3.5 ug. The average read count for CD4+ cells in healthy donors was 8.5 million to 12 million.

Study-level findings and limits: Approximately 27 CD8+ CDR3 sequences occurred in both the patients and the controls.

According to the study, genomic DNA was the template for TCR beta VDJ and CDR3 profiling. TCRdb reprocessed the reads with MiXCR, giving one entry per CDR3 protein. The sample lists about 130,000 distinct CDR3 sequences; around 46% were seen once. The CDR3 consists of 15 residues. Germline V gene data show CDR1 as MNHEY and CDR2 as SMNVEV (reference sequence). V lost 7 bases and J 2 bases, leaving 16 bases between the germline ends. As regards this clonotype: Antigen: not known.

The sequence derives from a human donor in good health, serving as a control. The rearrangement links TRBV27 to TRBJ2-3; tentative D call: TRBD2 (5 bases). Sequencing was carried out using sorted CD4+, CD8+, or CD8+CD57+ T cells (not recorded which) from PBMCs. The DNA of the CDR3 is TGTGCCAGCAACCGGGGAGCCCGGGACACAGATACGCAGTATTTT. Protein: CASNRGARDTDTQYF.